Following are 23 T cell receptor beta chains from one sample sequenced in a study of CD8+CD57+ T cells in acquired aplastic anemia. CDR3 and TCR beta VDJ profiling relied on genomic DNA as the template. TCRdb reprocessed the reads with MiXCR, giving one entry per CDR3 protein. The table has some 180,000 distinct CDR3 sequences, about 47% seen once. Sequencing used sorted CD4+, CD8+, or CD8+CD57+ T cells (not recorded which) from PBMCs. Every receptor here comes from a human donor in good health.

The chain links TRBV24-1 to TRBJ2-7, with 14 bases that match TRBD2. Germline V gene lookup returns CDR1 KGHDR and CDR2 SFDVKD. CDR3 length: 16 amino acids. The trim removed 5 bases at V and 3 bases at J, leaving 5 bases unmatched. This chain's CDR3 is CATSAGGTSGSYEQYF. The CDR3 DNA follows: TGTGCCACCAGTGCCGGCGGGACTAGCGGGAGCTACGAGCAGTACTTC.

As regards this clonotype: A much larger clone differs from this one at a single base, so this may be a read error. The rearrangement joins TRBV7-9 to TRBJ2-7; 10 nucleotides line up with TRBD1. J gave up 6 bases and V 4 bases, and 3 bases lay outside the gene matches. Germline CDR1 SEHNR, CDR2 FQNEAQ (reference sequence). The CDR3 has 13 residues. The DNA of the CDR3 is TGTGCCAGCAGCTCCGGGACAGGGGTCGAGCAGTACTTC. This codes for CASSSGTGVEQYF.

CDR3 protein: CASRRDSSYEQYF. The CDR3 bases are TGTGCCAGCAGAAGGGACAGCTCCTACGAGCAGTACTTC. The J gene is TRBJ2-7, the V gene TRBV12-3 or TRBV12-4; 7 bases agree with TRBD1. The length of the CDR3 is 13 residues. The junction had 2 bases not matched to a gene; V was cut back by 6 bases and J by 0 bases.

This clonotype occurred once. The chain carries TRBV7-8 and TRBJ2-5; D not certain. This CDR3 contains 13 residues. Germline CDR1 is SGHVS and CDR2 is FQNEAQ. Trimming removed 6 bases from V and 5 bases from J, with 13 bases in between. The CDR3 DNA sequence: TGTGCCAGCAGTTCCCGTGAAGGGGAGACCCAGTACTTC. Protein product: CASSSREGETQYF.

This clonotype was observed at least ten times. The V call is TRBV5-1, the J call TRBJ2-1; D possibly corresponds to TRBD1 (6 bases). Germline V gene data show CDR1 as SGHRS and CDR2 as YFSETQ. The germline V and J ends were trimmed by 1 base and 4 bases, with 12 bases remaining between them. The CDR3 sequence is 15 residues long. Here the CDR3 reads CASSLSGDNYNEQFF. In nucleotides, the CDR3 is TGCGCCAGCAGCTTGTCTGGGGACAATTACAATGAGCAGTTCTTC. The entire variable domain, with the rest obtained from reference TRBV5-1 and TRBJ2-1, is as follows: KAGVTQTPRYLIKTRGQQVTLSCSPISGHRSVSWYQQTPGQGLQFLFEYFSETQRNKGNFPGRFSGRQFSNSRSEMNVSTLELGDSALYLCASSLSGDNYNEQFFGPGTRLTVL.

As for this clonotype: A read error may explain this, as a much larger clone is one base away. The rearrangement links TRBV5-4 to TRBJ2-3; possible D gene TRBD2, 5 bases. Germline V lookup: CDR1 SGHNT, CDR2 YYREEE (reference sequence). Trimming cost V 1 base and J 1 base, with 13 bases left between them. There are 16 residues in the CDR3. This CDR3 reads CASSLKASPGTDTQYF. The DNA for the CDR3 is TGTGCCAGCAGCTTGAAGGCTAGCCCAGGCACAGATACGCAGTATTTT.

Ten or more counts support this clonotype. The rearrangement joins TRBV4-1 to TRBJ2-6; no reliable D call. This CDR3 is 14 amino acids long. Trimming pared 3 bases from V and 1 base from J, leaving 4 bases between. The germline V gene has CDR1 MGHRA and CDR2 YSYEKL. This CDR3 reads CASSHPSGANVLTF. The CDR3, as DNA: TGCGCCAGCAGCCACCCATCTGGGGCCAACGTCCTGACTTTC.

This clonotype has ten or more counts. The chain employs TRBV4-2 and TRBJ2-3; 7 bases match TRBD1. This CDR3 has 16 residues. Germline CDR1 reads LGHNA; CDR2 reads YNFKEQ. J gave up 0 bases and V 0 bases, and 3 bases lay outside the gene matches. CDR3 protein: CASSQEPGQSTDTQYF. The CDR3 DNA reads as TGTGCCAGCAGCCAAGAACCGGGACAGAGCACAGATACGCAGTATTTT.

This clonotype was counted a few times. The CDR3 region is CASSAGAGTGELFF. CDR3 DNA sequence: TGTGCCAGCAGTGCCGGGGCGGGCACCGGGGAGCTGTTTTTT. The chain carries TRBV25-1 and TRBJ2-2, with D perhaps being TRBD1 or TRBD2 (5 bases each). V lost 4 bases and J lost 4, with 10 bases in between. CDR1 MGHDK and CDR2 SYGVNS come from the germline V gene. This CDR3 contains 14 residues.

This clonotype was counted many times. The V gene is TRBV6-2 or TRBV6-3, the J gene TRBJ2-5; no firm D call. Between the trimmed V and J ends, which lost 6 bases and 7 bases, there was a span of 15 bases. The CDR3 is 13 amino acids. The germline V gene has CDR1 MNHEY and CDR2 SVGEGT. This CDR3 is CASRNSGLGTQYF. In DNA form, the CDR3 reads TGTGCCAGCAGAAATAGTGGTCTTGGGACCCAGTACTTC.

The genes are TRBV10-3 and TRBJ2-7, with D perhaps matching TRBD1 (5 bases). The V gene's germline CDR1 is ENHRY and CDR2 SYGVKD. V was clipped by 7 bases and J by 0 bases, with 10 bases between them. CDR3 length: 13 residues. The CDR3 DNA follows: TGTGCCATCAAGGACATAAACTCCTACGAGCAGTACTTC. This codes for CAIKDINSYEQYF.

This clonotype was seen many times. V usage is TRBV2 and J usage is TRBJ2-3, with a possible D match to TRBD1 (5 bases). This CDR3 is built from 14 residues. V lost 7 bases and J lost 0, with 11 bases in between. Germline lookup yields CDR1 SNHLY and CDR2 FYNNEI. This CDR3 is CASKMTVSTDTQYF. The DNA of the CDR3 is TGTGCCAGCAAGATGACAGTAAGCACAGATACGCAGTATTTT.

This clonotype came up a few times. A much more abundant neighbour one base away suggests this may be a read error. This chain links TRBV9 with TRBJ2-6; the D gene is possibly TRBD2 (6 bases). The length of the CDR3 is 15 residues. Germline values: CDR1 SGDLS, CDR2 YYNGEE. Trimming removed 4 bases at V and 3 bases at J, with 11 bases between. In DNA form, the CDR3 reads TGTGCCAGCAGCCCAGGAGGGGTTGGGGCCAACGTCCTGACTTTC. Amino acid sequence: CASSPGGVGANVLTF.

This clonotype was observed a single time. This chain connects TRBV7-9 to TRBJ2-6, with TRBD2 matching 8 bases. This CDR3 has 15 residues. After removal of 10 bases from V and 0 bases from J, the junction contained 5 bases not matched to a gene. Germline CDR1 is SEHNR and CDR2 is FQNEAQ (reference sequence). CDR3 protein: CATPRGGSGANVLTF. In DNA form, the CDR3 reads TGTGCCACCCCCCGGGGGGGCTCTGGGGCCAACGTCCTGACTTTC.

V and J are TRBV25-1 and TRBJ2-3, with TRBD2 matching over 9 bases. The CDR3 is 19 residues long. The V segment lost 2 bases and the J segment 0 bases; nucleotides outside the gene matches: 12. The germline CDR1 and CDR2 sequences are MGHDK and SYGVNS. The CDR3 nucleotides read TGTGCCAGCAGTGAAGTTTGGGGCGGGAGGGCCGAGAGCACAGATACGCAGTATTTT. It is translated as CASSEVWGGRAESTDTQYF. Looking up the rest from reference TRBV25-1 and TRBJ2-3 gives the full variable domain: EADIYQTPRYLVIGTGKKITLECSQTMGHDKMYWYQQDPGMELHLIHYSYGVNSTEKGDLSSESTVSRIRTEHFPLTLESARPSHTSQYLCASSEVWGGRAESTDTQYFGPGTRLTVL.

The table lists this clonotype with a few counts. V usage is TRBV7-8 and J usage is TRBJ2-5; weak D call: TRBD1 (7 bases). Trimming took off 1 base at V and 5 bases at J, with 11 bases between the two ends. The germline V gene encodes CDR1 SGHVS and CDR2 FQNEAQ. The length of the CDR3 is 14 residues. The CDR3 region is CASSLVAGGETQYF. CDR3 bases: TGTGCCAGCAGCTTAGTGGCAGGGGGGGAGACCCAGTACTTC.

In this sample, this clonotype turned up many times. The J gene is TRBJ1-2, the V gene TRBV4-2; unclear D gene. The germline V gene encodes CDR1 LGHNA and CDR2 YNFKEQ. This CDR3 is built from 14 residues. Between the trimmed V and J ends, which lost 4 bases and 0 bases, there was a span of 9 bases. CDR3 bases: TGTGCCAGCAGCCGCGGAAGTTCTAACTATGGCTACACCTTC. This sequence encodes CASSRGSSNYGYTF.

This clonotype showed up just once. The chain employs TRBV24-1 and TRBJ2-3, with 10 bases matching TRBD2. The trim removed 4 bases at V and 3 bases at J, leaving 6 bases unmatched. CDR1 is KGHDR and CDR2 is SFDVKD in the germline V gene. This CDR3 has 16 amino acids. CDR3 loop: CATSEPIAGGTDTQYF. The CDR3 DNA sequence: TGTGCCACCAGTGAACCTATAGCGGGGGGAACAGATACGCAGTATTTT.

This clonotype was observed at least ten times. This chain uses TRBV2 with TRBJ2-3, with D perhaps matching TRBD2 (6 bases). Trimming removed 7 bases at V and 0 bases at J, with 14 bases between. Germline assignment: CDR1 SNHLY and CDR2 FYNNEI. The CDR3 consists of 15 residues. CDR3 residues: CASTRLALSTDTQYF. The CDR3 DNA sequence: TGTGCCAGCACCCGCCTAGCGCTCAGCACAGATACGCAGTATTTT.

Here the CDR3 DNA reads TGTGCCACCAGCAGCCCCGAAGGGGCAGTGATCGGGGAGACCCAGTACTTC. It translates to CATSSPEGAVIGETQYF. This chain links TRBV15 with TRBJ2-5; a weak D match, TRBD1 (5 bases). Germline CDR1 is LNHNV and CDR2 is YYDKDF (reference sequence). This CDR3 is 17 amino acids long. Trimming shortened V by 3 bases and J by 5 bases, and 22 bases separated the two germline ends.

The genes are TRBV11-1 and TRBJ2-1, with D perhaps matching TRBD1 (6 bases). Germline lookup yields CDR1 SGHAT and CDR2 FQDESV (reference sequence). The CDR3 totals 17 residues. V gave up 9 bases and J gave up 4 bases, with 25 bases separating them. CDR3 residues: CARRQVGNAWAYNEQFF. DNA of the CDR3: TGTGCCAGAAGACAGGTGGGGAATGCTTGGGCTTACAATGAGCAGTTCTTC.

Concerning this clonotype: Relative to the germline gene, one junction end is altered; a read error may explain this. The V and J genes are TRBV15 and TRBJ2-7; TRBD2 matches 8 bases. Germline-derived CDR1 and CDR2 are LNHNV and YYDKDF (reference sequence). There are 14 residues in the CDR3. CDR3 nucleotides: TGTGCCAGCAGCTTAGGCGGGGGGCCCTCGGAGCAGTACTTC. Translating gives CASSLGGGPSEQYF.

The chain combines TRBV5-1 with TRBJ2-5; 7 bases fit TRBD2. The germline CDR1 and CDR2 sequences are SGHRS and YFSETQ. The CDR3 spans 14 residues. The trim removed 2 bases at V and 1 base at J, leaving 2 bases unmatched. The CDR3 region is CASSFSGPQETQYF. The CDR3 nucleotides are TGCGCCAGCAGCTTTAGCGGGCCCCAAGAGACCCAGTACTTC.